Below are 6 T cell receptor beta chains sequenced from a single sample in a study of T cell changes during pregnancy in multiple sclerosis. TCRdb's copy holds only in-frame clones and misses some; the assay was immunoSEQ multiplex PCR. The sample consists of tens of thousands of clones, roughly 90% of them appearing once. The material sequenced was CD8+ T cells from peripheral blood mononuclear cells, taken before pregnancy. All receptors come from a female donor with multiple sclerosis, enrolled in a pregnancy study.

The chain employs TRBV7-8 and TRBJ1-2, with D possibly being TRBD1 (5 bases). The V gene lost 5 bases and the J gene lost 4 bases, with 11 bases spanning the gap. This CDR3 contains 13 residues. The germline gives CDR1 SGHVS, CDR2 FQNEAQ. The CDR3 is CASSLNRPYGYTF. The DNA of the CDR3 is TGTGCCAGCAGCCTGAACAGGCCCTATGGCTACACCTTC.

The chain's CDR3 is CASSQGDRNNEQFF. The CDR3 nucleotides are TGCGCCAGCAGCCAAGGGGACAGGAACAATGAGCAGTTCTTC. The V gene is TRBV4-1, the J gene TRBJ2-1; 8 bases line up with TRBD1. The CDR3 runs to 14 residues. The V gene's germline CDR1 is MGHRA and CDR2 YSYEKL. Losses at the gene ends were 1 base for V and 5 bases for J; bases not matched to a gene: 1.

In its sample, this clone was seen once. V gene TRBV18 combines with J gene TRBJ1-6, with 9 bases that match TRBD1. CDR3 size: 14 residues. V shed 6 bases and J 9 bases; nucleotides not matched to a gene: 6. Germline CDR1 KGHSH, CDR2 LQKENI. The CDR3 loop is CASSPGQGISPLHF. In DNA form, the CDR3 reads TGTGCCAGCTCCCCGGGACAGGGTATTTCACCCCTCCACTTT. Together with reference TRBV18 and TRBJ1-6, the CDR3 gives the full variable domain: NAGVMQNPRHLVRRRGQEARLRCSPMKGHSHVYWYRQLPEEGLKFMVYLQKENIIDESGMPKERFSAEFPKEGPSILRIQQVVRGDSAAYFCASSPGQGISPLHFGNGTRLTVT.

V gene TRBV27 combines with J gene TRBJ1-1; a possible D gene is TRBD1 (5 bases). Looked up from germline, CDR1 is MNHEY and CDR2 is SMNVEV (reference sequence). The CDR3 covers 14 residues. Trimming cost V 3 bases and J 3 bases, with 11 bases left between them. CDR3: CASSFGGVYTEAFF. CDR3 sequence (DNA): TGTGCCAGCAGTTTTGGGGGGGTGTACACTGAAGCTTTCTTT.

The CDR3 is CASSLVPKPTDTQYF. The DNA of the CDR3 is TGCGCCAGCAGCTTGGTACCCAAGCCCACAGATACGCAGTATTTT. This rearrangement joins TRBV5-1 to TRBJ2-3; D is uncertain. The CDR3 consists of 15 residues. V was trimmed by 0 bases and J by 2 bases, leaving 10 bases between them. The germline gives CDR1 SGHRS, CDR2 YFSETQ.

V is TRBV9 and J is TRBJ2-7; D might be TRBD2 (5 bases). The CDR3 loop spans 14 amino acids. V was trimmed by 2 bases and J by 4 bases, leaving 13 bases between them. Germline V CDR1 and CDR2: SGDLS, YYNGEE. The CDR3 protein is CASSVDSSAYEQYF. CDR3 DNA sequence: TGTGCCAGCAGCGTGGACTCGAGCGCGTACGAGCAGTACTTC.